This T cell receptor beta chain was obtained from a study of blood T cells in healthy people across ages (dated by TCRdb to 2013 to 2016). The study in broad terms: In model experiments, template switching captured roughly one uniquely barcoded TCR beta cDNA molecule for every two T cells. Using deep sequencing normalized with unique cDNA molecular identifiers, the study measured how TCR beta repertoire diversity changes with age. The donors were split into four age groups: young (average around 15 years), middle-aged (more than 35), aged (approximately 59) and long-lived (approximately 80). Donors of different ages were randomly distributed across sequencing lanes to avoid experimental bias. Two additional independent replicas of 1 million unique cDNA reads from the same blood draw were analyzed for two donors (one aged 18 to 30 and one aged 80 or older).

The donors were roughly 39 Caucasian individuals from Russia, aged about 6 to 100 years, who were systemically healthy. Each donor gave 8 to 10 milliliters of peripheral blood, drawn into EDTA-treated Vacutainer tubes. PBMCs were isolated by Ficoll-Paque density-gradient centrifugation, with at least 6 million obtained per sample. Total RNA was extracted from PBMCs with Trizol reagent, with at least 5 micrograms obtained per sample. Naive CD45RAhigh/CD27high T cell percentages were measured by flow cytometry on a PBMC aliquot from every donor. Paper-wide results and their limitations: Bulk unsorted PBMC profiling prevented conclusive comparison of naive and antigen-experienced compartments. The CMV infection status of donors was not known, potentially confounding age-related changes in expanded clonotypes. The percentage of naive T cells measured by flow cytometry correlated strongly with observed TCR beta diversity. Estimates of total diversity based on one million sequenced T cells were considered lower bounds and underestimates. As age increased, observed TCR beta diversity per million T cells dropped in a roughly linear way, and a significant reduction was already evident by age 40. Compared with the aged group, the long-lived group had more naive CD4+ T cells, fewer expanded clones and increased TCR diversity, a pattern suggesting age selection.

The library was obtained by 5' RACE. Sequencing instrument: Illumina HiSeq 2500. A second PCR of about 6 to 12 cycles was run with a J-beta primer mix and a sample-barcoded 5' primer. A unique molecular identifier was introduced onto each TCR beta cDNA molecule by a template-switch 5' adaptor carrying 12 random nucleotides. Each sample yielded at least 2.5 million CDR3-containing paired-end reads. First-strand cDNA synthesis was performed from all RNA using the Mint cDNA synthesis kit, with priming by a TRBC-specific oligonucleotide. All cDNA was treated with uracil-DNA glycosylase and then went through a first 18-cycle PCR with the universal primers M1SS and BC2_uni_R. Per the authors' processing: Normalization of each sample was performed by random selection of 1 million high-quality reads, each carrying a distinct molecular identifier. Instead of being binned into consensus sequences, reads with shared molecular identifiers were discarded. MiTCR, run with a Q25 quality threshold and the strictest error-elimination algorithm, handled CDR3 identification, clonotype clustering and error correction. A nonparametric unseen species model using Euler transformation provided a lower-bound estimate of total TCR beta diversity. The public reads were quality trimmed at Q25 with fastp and then assembled into clones with MiXCR by TCRdb, keeping productive beta chains. Under each unique CDR3 protein, matching rows form one entry showing the most common genes and DNA. The V and J calls were determined by TCRdb, not by the authors. The sample records 700,000 to 800,000 distinct CDR3 sequences, more than 40% of which are singletons. 20% of the sample is in the top ten clones.

Concerning this clonotype itself: Its recognized antigen is unknown. Per-base qualities were not stored, and no clone one base away is much larger.

V is pared back by 4 bases and J by 0 bases, with 10 bases lying between the germline termini. The CDR3 starts with the cysteine, ends with the phenylalanine, and has 15 residues. Only the CDR3 DNA is retained, 45 bases long and in frame from the first base. The germline V gene (reference sequence) provides CDR1 LGHDT and CDR2 YNNKEL. The sequence was collected from a woman aged 60-70 years in good health. The rearrangement joined TRBV3-1 to TRBJ2-4, with an unclear D gene assignment. The sample taken for sequencing was blood. The nucleotides are TGTGCCAGCAGCCCCGACCAACTAGCCAAAAACATTCAGTACTTC. This codes for CASSPDQLAKNIQYF.